This is a list of T cell receptor beta chains from one sample in a study of blood T cell repertoires in COVID-19. TCRdb's copy holds only in-frame clones and misses some; the assay was immunoSEQ multiplex PCR. The sample has over 45,000 clones, over 75% seen once; the top ten hold approximately 11%. Specimen: peripheral blood. Receptors were obtained from a human donor in a cohort sampled during active COVID-19. The conserved cysteine and the conserved F or W are not part of the CDR3 here.

j_call v_call cdr3_aa
TRBJ2-7 TRBV5-4 ATRLAGGRNEQY
TRBJ2-1 TRBV5-5 ASSSGLAGRGREQF
TRBJ2-5 TRBV4-2 ASSQSGGGETQY
TRBJ2-1 TRBV6-5 ASRLQGRDEQF
TRBJ1-1 TRBV6-2/TRBV6-3 ASSPGGIDTEAF
TRBJ2-7 TRBV27 ASNSPIGAGEQY
TRBJ1-2 TRBV24-1 ATSERDRGSGYT
TRBJ2-1 TRBV29-1 SGGQVGSSYNEQF
TRBJ1-6 TRBV7-3 ASSLTAGNNSPLH
TRBJ1-1 TRBV5-1 ASSHTFSPSQGNTEAF
TRBJ2-7 TRBV7-2 ASSPLAGRAYEQY
TRBJ2-7 TRBV3-1/TRBV3-2 ASSQRTYEQY
TRBJ1-1 TRBV20-1 SASQGGLNTEAF
TRBJ2-3 TRBV15 ATSRPPGNVADTQY
TRBJ2-2 TRBV5-1 ASSLGQTNTGELF
TRBJ1-2 TRBV7-8 ASSYDRVDGYT
TRBJ2-2 TRBV7-3 ASSRQGAGTNTGELF
TRBJ2-5 TRBV3-1/TRBV3-2 ASSQGLLAGGRETQY
TRBJ2-1 TRBV21-1 ARTPTSGAYNEQF
TRBJ2-7 TRBV6-5 ASAPPQGREQY
TRBJ2-1 TRBV10-3 AISDLTFLSGSPNEQF
TRBJ2-7 TRBV19 ASSIAGVNYEQY
TRBJ2-3 TRBV5-1 ASSFSLDSLNTDTQY
TRBJ1-3 TRBV28 ASSLNRGWLNTIY
TRBJ1-1 TRBV28 ASSLREEAF
TRBJ2-5 TRBV9 ASSSGQGLETQY
TRBJ1-4 TRBV5-8 ASSPGQGAATNEKLF
TRBJ2-5 TRBV29-1 SVEEGLLAGGGAQY
TRBJ1-4 TRBV30 AWSWGGNEKLF